This entry features one T cell receptor (beta chain) sequence. Its antigen is still unknown. At one end the junction does not follow the germline gene, possibly because of a read error. This entry comes from a study of breast tumors, draining lymph nodes, adjacent tissues. Study results and limitations: Tumor T cell lymph node origin was a supported hypothesis, not proven. Data fit most tumor T cells coming from lymph node, expanding in tumor. Tumors had less TCR diversity than lymph nodes, more than nontumor tissue.

CDR3 length: 14 amino acids. Looked up from germline, CDR1 is SNHLY and CDR2 is FYNNEI. TCRdb called the multiplex PCR reads again in MiXCR, with one record for every CDR3 protein. The sample has about 25,000 distinct CDR3 sequences, about 24% seen once. The J gene is TRBJ1-1, the V gene TRBV2; no clear D. The sequence came from a female donor with breast cancer. Some clones in this sample may be carry-over from other donors' samples. What was sequenced was breast tumor tissue. DNA of the CDR3: TGTGCCAGCACCTCAGGTCGGTCGAACACTGCAGCTTTCTTT. Encoded protein: CASTSGRSNTAAFF.